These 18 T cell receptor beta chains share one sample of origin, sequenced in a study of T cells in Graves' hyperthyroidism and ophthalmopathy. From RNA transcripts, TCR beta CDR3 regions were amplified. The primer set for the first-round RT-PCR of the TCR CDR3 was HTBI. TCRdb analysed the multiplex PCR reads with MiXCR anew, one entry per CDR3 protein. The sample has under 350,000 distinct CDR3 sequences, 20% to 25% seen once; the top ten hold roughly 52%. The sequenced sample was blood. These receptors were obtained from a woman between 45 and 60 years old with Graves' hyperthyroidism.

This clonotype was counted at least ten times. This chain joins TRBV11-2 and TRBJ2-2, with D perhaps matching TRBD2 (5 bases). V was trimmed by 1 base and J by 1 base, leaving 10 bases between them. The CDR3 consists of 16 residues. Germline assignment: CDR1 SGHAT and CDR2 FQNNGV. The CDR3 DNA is TGTGCCAGCAGCTTAGCGTCTAGCCGGAACACCGGGGAGCTGTTTTTT. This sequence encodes CASSLASSRNTGELFF.

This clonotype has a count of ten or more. The CDR3: CASSPRDRGYEQFF. CDR3 bases: TGTGCCAGCAGCCCCCGGGACAGGGGATATGAGCAGTTCTTC. The gene calls are TRBV7-9 and TRBJ2-1; 10 nucleotides line up with TRBD1. With 5 bases clipped from V and 8 bases from J, the junction kept 6 bases outside the gene matches. The germline gives CDR1 SEHNR, CDR2 FQNEAQ (reference sequence). The CDR3 runs to 14 residues.

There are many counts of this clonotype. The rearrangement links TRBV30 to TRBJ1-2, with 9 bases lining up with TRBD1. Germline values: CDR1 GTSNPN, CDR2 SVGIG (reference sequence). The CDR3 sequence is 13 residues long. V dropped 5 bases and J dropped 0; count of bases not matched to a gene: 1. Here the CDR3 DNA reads TGTGCCTGGGGGGACAGGGCTAACTATGGCTACACCTTC. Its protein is CAWGDRANYGYTF.

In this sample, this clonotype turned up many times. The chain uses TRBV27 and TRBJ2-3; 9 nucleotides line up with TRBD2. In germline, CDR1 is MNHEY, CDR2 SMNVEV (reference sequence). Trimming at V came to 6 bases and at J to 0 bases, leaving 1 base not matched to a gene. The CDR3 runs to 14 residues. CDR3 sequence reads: CASRLAGSTDTQYF. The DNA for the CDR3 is TGTGCCAGCAGGCTAGCGGGAAGCACAGATACGCAGTATTTT.

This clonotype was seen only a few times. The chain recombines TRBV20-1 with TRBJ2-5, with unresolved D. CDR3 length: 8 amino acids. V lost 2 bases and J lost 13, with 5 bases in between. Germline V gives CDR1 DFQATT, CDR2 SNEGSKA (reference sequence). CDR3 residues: CSARSGYF. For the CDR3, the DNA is TGCAGTGCTAGATCAGGGTACTTC.

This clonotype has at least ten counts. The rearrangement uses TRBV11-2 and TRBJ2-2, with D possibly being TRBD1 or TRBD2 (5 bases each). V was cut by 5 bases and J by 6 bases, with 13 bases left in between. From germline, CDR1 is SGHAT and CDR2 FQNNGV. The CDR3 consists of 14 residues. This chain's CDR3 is CASSGALAAGELFF. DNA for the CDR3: TGTGCCAGCAGCGGGGCGCTAGCCGCCGGGGAGCTGTTTTTT.

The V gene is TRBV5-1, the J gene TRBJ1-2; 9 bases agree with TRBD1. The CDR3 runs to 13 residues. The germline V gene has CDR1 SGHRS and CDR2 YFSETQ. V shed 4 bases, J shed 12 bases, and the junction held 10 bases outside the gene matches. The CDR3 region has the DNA TGCGCCAGCAGCGAAGGGACAGGGAGTCTCCACACCTTC. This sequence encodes CASSEGTGSLHTF.

CDR3 coding DNA: TGTGCCAGCAAGTCGGAGGGGGCGCGTCTCGCACCCCTCCACTTT. Amino acids: CASKSEGARLAPLHF. The chain recombines TRBV6-1 with TRBJ1-6; TRBD1 matches at 7 bases. J lost 11 bases, V lost 7 bases, and 14 bases had no gene match. The CDR3 is 15 amino acids. CDR1 and CDR2 from the germline V gene are MNHNS and SASEGT.

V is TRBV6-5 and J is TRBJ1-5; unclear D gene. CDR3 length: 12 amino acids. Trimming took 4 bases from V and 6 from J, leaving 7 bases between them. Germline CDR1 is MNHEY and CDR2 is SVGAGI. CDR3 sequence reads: CASSSPRQPQHF. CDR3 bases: TGTGCCAGCAGTTCCCCACGTCAGCCCCAGCATTTT.

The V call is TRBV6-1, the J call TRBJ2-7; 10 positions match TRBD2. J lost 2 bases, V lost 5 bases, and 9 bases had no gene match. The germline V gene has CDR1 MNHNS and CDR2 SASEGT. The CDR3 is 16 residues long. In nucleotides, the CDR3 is TGTGCCAGCAGTCCCGCCACTAGCGGGGCCACCTACGAGCAGTACTTC. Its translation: CASSPATSGATYEQYF.

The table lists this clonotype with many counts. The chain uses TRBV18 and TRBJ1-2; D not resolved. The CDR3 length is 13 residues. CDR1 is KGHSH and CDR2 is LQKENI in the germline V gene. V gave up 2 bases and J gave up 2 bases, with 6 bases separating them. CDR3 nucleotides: TGTGCCAGCTCACCAAAGGAGAACTATGGCTACACCTTC. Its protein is CASSPKENYGYTF.

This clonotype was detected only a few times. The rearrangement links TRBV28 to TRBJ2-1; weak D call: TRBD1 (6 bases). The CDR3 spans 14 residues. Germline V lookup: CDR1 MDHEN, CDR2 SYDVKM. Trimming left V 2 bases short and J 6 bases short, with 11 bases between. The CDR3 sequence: CASSLLQGFNEQFF. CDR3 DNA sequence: TGTGCCAGCAGTTTACTCCAGGGGTTCAATGAGCAGTTCTTC.

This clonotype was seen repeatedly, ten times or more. This chain's CDR3 is CASRDGGKGSARADTQYF. DNA of the CDR3: TGCGCCAGCAGGGACGGGGGGAAGGGCTCGGCACGGGCAGATACGCAGTATTTT. The rearrangement links TRBV5-1 to TRBJ2-3; 7 bases agree with TRBD2. The V and J ends lost 5 bases and 4 bases, in that order; junction bases with no gene match: 19. CDR1 SGHRS and CDR2 YFSETQ come from the germline V gene. This CDR3 is built from 18 residues.

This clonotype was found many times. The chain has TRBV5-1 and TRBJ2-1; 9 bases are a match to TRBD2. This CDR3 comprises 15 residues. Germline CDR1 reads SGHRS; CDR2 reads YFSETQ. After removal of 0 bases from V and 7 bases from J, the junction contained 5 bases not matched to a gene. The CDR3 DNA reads TGCGCCAGCAGCTTGGGCGGGAGGGCCGGAAATGAGCAGTTCTTC. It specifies CASSLGGRAGNEQFF.

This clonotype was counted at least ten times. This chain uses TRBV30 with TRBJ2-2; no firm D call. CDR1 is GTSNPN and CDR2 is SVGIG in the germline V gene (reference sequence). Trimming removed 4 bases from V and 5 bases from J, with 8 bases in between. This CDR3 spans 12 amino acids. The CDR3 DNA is TGTGCCTGGAACGCTGGGACCGGGGAGCTGTTTTTT. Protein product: CAWNAGTGELFF. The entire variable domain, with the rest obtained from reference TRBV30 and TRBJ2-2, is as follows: SQTIHQWPATLVQPVGSPLSLECTVEGTSNPNLYWYRQAAGRGLQLLFYSVGIGQISSEVPQNLSASRPQDRQFILSSKKLLLSDSGFYLCAWNAGTGELFFGEGSRLTVL.

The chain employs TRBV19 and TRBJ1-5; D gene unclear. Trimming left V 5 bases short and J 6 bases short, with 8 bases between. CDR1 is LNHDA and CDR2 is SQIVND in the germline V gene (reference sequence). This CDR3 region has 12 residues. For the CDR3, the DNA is TGTGCCAGTAGTTGGGTCGGTCAGCCCCAGCATTTT. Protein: CASSWVGQPQHF.

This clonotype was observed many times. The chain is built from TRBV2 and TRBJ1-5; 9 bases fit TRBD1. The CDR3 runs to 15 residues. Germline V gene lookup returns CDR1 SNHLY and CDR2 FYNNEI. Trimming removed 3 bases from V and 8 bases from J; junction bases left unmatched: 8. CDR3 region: CASSEGQGRVKPQHF. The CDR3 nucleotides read TGTGCCAGCAGTGAGGGACAGGGAAGGGTTAAGCCCCAGCATTTT.

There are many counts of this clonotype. DNA for the CDR3: TGTGCCAGCAGCTCGGACAGCGGCGCTGAAGCTTTCTTT. Its translation is CASSSDSGAEAFF. The V gene is TRBV12-3 or TRBV12-4, the J gene TRBJ1-1, with TRBD1 as a possible D gene (6 bases). There are 13 residues in the CDR3. Trimming took 6 bases from V and 6 from J, leaving 14 bases between them.